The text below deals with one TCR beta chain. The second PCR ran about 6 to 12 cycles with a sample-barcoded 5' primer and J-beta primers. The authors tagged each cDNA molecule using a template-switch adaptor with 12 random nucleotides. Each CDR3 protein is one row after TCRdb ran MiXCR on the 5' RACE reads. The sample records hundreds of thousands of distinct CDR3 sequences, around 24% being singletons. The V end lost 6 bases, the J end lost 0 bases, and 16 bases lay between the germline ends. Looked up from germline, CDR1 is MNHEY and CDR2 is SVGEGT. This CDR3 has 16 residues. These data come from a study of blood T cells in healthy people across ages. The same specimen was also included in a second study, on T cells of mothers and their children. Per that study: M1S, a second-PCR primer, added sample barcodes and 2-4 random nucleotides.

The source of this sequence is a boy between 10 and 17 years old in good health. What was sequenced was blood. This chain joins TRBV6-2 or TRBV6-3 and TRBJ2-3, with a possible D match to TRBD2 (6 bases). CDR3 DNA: TGTGCCAGCAGCATGGGGGACTTCTTAAGCACAGATACGCAGTATTTT. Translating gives CASSMGDFLSTDTQYF.